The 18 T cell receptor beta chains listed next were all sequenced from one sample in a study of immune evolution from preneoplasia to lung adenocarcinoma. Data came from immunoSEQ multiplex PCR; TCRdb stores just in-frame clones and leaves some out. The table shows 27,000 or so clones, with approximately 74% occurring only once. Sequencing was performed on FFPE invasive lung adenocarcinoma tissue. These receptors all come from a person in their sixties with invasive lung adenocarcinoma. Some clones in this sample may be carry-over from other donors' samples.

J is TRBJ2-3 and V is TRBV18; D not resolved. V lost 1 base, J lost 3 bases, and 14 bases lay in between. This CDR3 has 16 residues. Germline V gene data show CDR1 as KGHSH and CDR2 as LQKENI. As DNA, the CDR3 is TGTGCCAGCTCACCACGCGGAAGCATCGCGACAGATACGCAGTATTTT. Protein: CASSPRGSIATDTQYF.

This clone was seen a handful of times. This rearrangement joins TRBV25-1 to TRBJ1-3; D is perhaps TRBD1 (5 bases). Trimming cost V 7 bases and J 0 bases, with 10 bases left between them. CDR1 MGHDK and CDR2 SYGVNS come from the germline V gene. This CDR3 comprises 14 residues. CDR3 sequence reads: CASTGSFSGNTIYF. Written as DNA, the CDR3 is TGTGCCAGCACAGGGAGTTTCTCTGGAAACACCATATATTTT.

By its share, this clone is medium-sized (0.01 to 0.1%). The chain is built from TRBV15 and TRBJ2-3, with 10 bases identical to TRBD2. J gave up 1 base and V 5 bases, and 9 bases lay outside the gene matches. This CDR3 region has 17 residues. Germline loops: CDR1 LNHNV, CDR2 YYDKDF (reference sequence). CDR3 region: CATSASAGGSGTDTQYF. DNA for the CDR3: TGTGCCACCAGCGCGTCAGCGGGAGGGTCCGGCACAGATACGCAGTATTTT.

This CDR3 is CASRPGGTYNEQFF. The CDR3 DNA follows: TGTGCCAGTAGACCCGGCGGAACCTACAATGAGCAGTTCTTC. The chain is built from TRBV19 and TRBJ2-1; the D is unclear. Between the trimmed V and J ends, which lost 6 bases and 2 bases, there was a span of 11 bases. The CDR3 length is 14 residues. Germline-derived CDR1 and CDR2 are LNHDA and SQIVND (reference sequence).

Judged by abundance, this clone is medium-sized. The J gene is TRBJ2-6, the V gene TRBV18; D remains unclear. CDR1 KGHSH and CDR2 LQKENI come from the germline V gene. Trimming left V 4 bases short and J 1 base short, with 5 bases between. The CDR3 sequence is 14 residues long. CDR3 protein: CASSRASGANVLTF. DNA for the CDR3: TGTGCCAGCTCACGTGCATCTGGGGCCAACGTCCTGACTTTC.

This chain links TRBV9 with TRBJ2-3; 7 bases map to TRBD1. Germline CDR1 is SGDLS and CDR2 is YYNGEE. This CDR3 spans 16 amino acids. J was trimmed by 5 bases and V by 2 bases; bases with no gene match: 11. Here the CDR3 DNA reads TGTGCCAGCAGCGTTTTTCTGGACAGGTCCCGAGATACGCAGTATTTT. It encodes CASSVFLDRSRDTQYF.

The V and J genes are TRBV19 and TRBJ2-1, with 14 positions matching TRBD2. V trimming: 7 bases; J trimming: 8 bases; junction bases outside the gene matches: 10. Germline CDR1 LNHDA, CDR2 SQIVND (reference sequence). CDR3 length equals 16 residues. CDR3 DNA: TGTGCCAGTACCGGACTAGCGGGAGGATTTAGCTATGAGCAGTTCTTC. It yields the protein CASTGLAGGFSYEQFF. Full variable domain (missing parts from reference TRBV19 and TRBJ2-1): DGGITQSPKYLFRKEGQNVTLSCEQNLNHDAMYWYRQDPGQGLRLIYYSQIVNDFQKGDIAEGYSVSREKKESFPLTVTSAQKNPTAFYLCASTGLAGGFSYEQFFGPGTRLTVL.

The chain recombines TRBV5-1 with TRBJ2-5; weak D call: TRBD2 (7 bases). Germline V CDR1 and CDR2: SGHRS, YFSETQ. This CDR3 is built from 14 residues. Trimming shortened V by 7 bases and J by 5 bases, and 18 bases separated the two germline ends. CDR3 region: CASWGGGARETQYF. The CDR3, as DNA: TGCGCCAGCTGGGGCGGGGGCGCCCGGGAGACCCAGTACTTC.

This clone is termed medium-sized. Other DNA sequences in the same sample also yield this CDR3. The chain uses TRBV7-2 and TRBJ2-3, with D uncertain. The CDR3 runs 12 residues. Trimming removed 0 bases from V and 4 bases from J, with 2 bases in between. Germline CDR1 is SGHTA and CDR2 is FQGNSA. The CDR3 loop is CASSLAADTQYF. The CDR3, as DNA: TGTGCCAGCAGCTTAGCAGCAGATACGCAGTATTTT.

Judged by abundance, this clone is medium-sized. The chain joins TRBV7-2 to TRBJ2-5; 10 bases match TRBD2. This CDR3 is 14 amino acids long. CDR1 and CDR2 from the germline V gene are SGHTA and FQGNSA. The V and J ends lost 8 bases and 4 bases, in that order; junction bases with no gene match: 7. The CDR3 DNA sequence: TGTGCCAGCGGTCTAGCGGGAGTGGGAGAGACCCAGTACTTC. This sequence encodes CASGLAGVGETQYF.

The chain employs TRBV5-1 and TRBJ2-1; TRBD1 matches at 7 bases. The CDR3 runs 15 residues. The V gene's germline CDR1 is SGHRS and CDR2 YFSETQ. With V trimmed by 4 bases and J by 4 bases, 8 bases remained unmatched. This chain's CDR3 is CASSITGVSYNEQFF. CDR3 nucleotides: TGCGCCAGCAGCATAACAGGGGTTTCATACAATGAGCAGTTCTTC.

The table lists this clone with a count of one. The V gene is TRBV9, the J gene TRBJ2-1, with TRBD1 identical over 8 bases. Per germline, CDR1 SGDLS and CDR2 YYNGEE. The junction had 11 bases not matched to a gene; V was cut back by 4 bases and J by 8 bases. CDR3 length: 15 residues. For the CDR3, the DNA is TGTGCCAGCAGCCGTGGGACAGGTCGTTGGGATGAGCAGTTCTTC. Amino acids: CASSRGTGRWDEQFF.

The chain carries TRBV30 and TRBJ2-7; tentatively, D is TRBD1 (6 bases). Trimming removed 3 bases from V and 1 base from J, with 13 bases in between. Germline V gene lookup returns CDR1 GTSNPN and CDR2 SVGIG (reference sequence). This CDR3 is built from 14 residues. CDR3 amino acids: CAWSRGGVSYEQYF. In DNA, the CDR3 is TGTGCCTGGAGCAGGGGTGGGGTTTCCTACGAGCAGTACTTC.

CDR3 residues: CASSSPSLGELFF. CDR3 sequence (DNA): TGTGCCAGCAGTTCCCCTTCTCTCGGGGAGCTGTTTTTT. This chain joins TRBV6-6 and TRBJ2-2, with D uncertain. CDR1 and CDR2 (germline): MNHNY, SVGAGI (reference sequence). This CDR3 is built from 13 residues. V dropped 4 bases and J dropped 7 bases, with 10 bases sitting between them.

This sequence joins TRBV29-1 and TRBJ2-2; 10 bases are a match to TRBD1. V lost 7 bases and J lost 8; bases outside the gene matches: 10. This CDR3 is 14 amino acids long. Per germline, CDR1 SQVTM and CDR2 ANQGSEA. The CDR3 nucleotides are TGCAGCGCCTCCGGGACAGGGGTGGTTGGGGAGCTGTTTTTT. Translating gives CSASGTGVVGELFF.

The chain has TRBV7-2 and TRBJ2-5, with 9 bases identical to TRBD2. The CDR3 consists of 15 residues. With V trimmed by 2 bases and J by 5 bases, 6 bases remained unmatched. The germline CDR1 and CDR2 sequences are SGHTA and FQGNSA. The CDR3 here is CASSLIPSGTETQYF. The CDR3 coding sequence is TGTGCCAGCAGCTTAATCCCTAGCGGGACGGAGACCCAGTACTTC.

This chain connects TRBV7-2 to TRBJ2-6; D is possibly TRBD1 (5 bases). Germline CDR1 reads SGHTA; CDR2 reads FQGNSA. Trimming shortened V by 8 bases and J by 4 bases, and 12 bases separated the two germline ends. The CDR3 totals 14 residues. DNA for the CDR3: TGTGCCAGCTTTCAGGGCCCAGGGGCCAACGTCCTGACTTTC. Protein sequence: CASFQGPGANVLTF.

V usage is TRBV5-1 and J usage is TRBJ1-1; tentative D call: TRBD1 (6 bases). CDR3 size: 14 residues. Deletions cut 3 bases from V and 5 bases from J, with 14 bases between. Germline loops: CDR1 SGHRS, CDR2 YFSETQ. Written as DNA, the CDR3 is TGCGCCAGCAGCTGGGGGATAGGGGGTACTGAAGCTTTCTTT. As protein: CASSWGIGGTEAFF.